This TCR beta chain derives from a study of tumor-infiltrating lymphocytes in primary liver carcinoma. Study-wide background: All lesions had stage T1-T3 N0M0 and roughly 4.2 to 10 cm widths.

With 500 ng total RNA as template and a constant-region primer, TCR beta cDNA was made. ARM-PCR was slightly modified, and three nested multiplex PCR rounds with it gave rise to the TCR beta libraries. With TRBV1-TRBV30 forward primers and a C-beta reverse primer, the first two PCR rounds were run for 10 to 11 cycles each. TCRdb re-called the multiplex PCR reads through MiXCR, storing one row per CDR3 protein. The data show approximately 100,000 distinct CDR3 sequences, with around two thirds seen just once and 12% held by the top ten. Both RNA and DNA were isolated together from roughly 20-30 mg of bulk tissue that had not been sorted. Study-level results: About 7-25% of top clones, no more, were shared by all five regions. A significantly higher top-250-clone fraction was found in tumors than in blood (p = 0.039).

The CDR3 runs to 15 residues. Concerning this clonotype itself: Its target is not known. A junction boundary mismatches the germline segment, possibly from a read error.

The sample consisted of liver tumor tissue from sampling region 2. Subset reported: tumor region T2, inferior pole. The sequence derives from a woman aged 55-70 years with primary liver carcinoma and hepatitis B virus infection. The J gene is TRBJ1-3, the V gene TRBV12-3 or TRBV12-4; no clear D gene. CDR3 sequence (DNA): TGTGCCAGCTGTCCCATCGATATCTCTGGAAGCACCATATATTTT. This encodes CASCPIDISGSTIYF.